These T cell receptor beta chains were read from a single sample in a study of blood T cell repertoires in COVID-19. This table comes from immunoSEQ multiplex PCR, and its TCRdb copy is limited to in-frame clones, with some not included. The table has 100,000 or so clones, roughly 79% seen once; the top ten hold 7.5% to 10%. The sequenced sample consisted of peripheral blood. These receptors were collected from a woman between 65 and 79 years old with acute or convalescent COVID-19. The CDR3 runs from the conserved cysteine through the conserved F or W. The D gene is left open where the match is weak. Not every row has a clone size; where given, it reads once, few, many or a size class.

clone size: .
D gene: TRBD2
V gene: TRBV30
J gene: TRBJ2-5
CDR3 protein: CAWSVRPWLAGGYNQPQETQYF
CDR3 DNA: TGTGCCTGGAGTGTACGCCCGTGGCTAGCGGGAGGTTACAACCAACCTCAAGAGACCCAGTACTTC

clone size: .
D gene: TRBD2
V gene: TRBV7-8
J gene: TRBJ2-1
CDR3 protein: CASSAATAGGLWEQFF
CDR3 DNA: TGTGCCAGCAGCGCTGCCACTGCGGGGGGGTTATGGGAGCAGTTCTTC

clone size: .
D gene: .
V gene: TRBV3-1/TRBV3-2
J gene: TRBJ2-4
CDR3 protein: CASSLTERDKNIQYF
CDR3 DNA: TGTGCCAGCAGCCTGACGGAGCGAGACAAAAACATTCAGTACTTC

clone size: .
D gene: TRBD1
V gene: TRBV14
J gene: TRBJ1-2
CDR3 protein: CASSQDLGGGSYGYTF
CDR3 DNA: TGTGCCAGCAGCCAAGATCTAGGGGGCGGTAGCTATGGCTACACCTTC

clone size: .
D gene: TRBD1
V gene: TRBV19
J gene: TRBJ1-1
CDR3 protein: CASRDRMNTEAFF
CDR3 DNA: TGTGCCAGCAGGGACAGGATGAACACTGAAGCTTTCTTT

clone size: .
D gene: TRBD1
V gene: TRBV7-9
J gene: TRBJ1-1
CDR3 protein: CASSSDRGDTEAFF
CDR3 DNA: TGTGCCAGCAGCTCTGACAGGGGGGACACTGAAGCTTTCTTT

clone size: .
D gene: TRBD2
V gene: TRBV28
J gene: TRBJ2-3
CDR3 protein: CASSLGLAGGLRADTQYF
CDR3 DNA: TGTGCCAGCAGTTTAGGGCTAGCGGGAGGCCTAAGAGCAGATACGCAGTATTTT

clone size: .
D gene: .
V gene: TRBV6-2/TRBV6-3
J gene: TRBJ1-6
CDR3 protein: CASSYGQINNSPLHF
CDR3 DNA: TGTGCCAGCAGTTACGGTCAGATCAATAATTCACCCCTCCACTTT

clone size: .
D gene: .
V gene: TRBV19
J gene: TRBJ2-1
CDR3 protein: CASRGKGVDRQFF
CDR3 DNA: TGTGCCAGTAGAGGGAAGGGGGTTGATCGGCAGTTCTTC

clone size: .
D gene: TRBD1
V gene: TRBV6-5
J gene: TRBJ2-3
CDR3 protein: CASRRQGSTDTQYF
CDR3 DNA: TGTGCCAGCAGACGACAGGGGAGCACAGATACGCAGTATTTT

clone size: .
D gene: TRBD2
V gene: TRBV28
J gene: TRBJ2-7
CDR3 protein: CASSLTSGIEQYF
CDR3 DNA: TGTGCCAGCAGTTTGACTAGCGGGATCGAGCAGTACTTC

clone size: .
D gene: TRBD1
V gene: TRBV5-5
J gene: TRBJ1-4
CDR3 protein: CASSLGGGVEKLFF
CDR3 DNA: TGTGCCAGCAGCTTGGGAGGGGGCGTTGAAAAACTGTTTTTT

clone size: .
D gene: .
V gene: TRBV6-2/TRBV6-3
J gene: TRBJ1-2
CDR3 protein: CASSYSRERIYGYTF
CDR3 DNA: TGTGCCAGCAGTTACAGCAGGGAAAGAATCTATGGCTACACCTTC

clone size: .
D gene: TRBD1
V gene: TRBV9
J gene: TRBJ2-2
CDR3 protein: CASSVGQGPTGELFF
CDR3 DNA: TGTGCCAGCAGCGTAGGACAGGGCCCCACCGGGGAGCTGTTTTTT

clone size: .
D gene: .
V gene: TRBV18
J gene: TRBJ2-2
CDR3 protein: CASSPSRTATTMNTGELFF
CDR3 DNA: TGTGCCAGCTCACCATCTAGAACTGCTACCACTATGAACACCGGGGAGCTGTTTTTT

clone size: .
D gene: TRBD1
V gene: TRBV3-1/TRBV3-2
J gene: TRBJ1-2
CDR3 protein: CASSHRDRTYGYTF
CDR3 DNA: TGTGCCAGCAGCCACCGGGACAGGACCTATGGCTACACCTTC

clone size: .
D gene: TRBD1
V gene: TRBV6-1
J gene: TRBJ2-1
CDR3 protein: CASSARTGEVDNEQFF
CDR3 DNA: TGTGCCAGCAGTGCCCGGACAGGGGAGGTGGACAATGAGCAGTTCTTC

clone size: .
D gene: .
V gene: TRBV5-1
J gene: TRBJ1-2
CDR3 protein: CASSLGTADPDTF
CDR3 DNA: TGCGCCAGCAGCTTGGGGACAGCCGATCCGGACACCTTC

clone size: .
D gene: TRBD2
V gene: TRBV6-2/TRBV6-3
J gene: TRBJ2-1
CDR3 protein: CASSPQGGRAWGNEQFF
CDR3 DNA: TGTGCCAGCAGTCCCCAGGGCGGGAGGGCTTGGGGGAATGAGCAGTTCTTC

clone size: .
D gene: .
V gene: TRBV4-1
J gene: TRBJ1-1
CDR3 protein: CASSQDARQAPEAFF
CDR3 DNA: TGCGCCAGCAGCCAAGACGCGCGACAGGCTCCTGAAGCTTTCTTT

clone size: .
D gene: .
V gene: TRBV19
J gene: TRBJ1-4
CDR3 protein: CASSNQGRVNEKLFF
CDR3 DNA: TGTGCCAGTAGTAACCAGGGCAGGGTTAATGAAAAACTGTTTTTT

clone size: .
D gene: TRBD1
V gene: TRBV5-4
J gene: TRBJ1-2
CDR3 protein: CASSTGQGIYGYTF
CDR3 DNA: TGTGCCAGCAGCACGGGACAGGGGATCTATGGCTACACCTTC

clone size: .
D gene: TRBD1
V gene: TRBV7-8
J gene: TRBJ1-1
CDR3 protein: CASSWGTGTEAFF
CDR3 DNA: TGTGCCAGCAGCTGGGGGACAGGGACTGAAGCTTTCTTT

clone size: .
D gene: .
V gene: TRBV19
J gene: TRBJ1-1
CDR3 protein: CASIRNTEAFF
CDR3 DNA: TGTGCCAGTATCAGGAACACTGAAGCTTTCTTT

clone size: .
D gene: .
V gene: TRBV6-5
J gene: TRBJ2-7
CDR3 protein: CASSYRPESSYEQYF
CDR3 DNA: TGTGCCAGCAGTTACCGCCCGGAGAGCTCCTACGAGCAGTACTTC

clone size: .
D gene: .
V gene: TRBV6-1
J gene: TRBJ1-2
CDR3 protein: CASSEARQGGGYTF
CDR3 DNA: TGTGCCAGCAGTGAAGCTCGCCAGGGAGGTGGCTACACCTTC

clone size: .
D gene: TRBD1
V gene: TRBV3-1/TRBV3-2
J gene: TRBJ1-5
CDR3 protein: CASSQEGQGIQPQHF
CDR3 DNA: TGTGCCAGCAGCCAAGAGGGACAGGGGATTCAGCCCCAGCATTTT

clone size: .
D gene: .
V gene: TRBV29-1
J gene: TRBJ1-1
CDR3 protein: CSVDSSGGTEAFF
CDR3 DNA: TGCAGCGTTGATAGCTCCGGGGGGACTGAAGCTTTCTTT

clone size: .
D gene: TRBD2
V gene: TRBV7-8
J gene: TRBJ2-3
CDR3 protein: CASSLLGGTDTQYF
CDR3 DNA: TGTGCCAGCAGCCTCCTCGGGGGGACAGATACGCAGTATTTT

clone size: .
D gene: TRBD2
V gene: TRBV5-4
J gene: TRBJ2-1
CDR3 protein: CASTQSGRAENEQFF
CDR3 DNA: TGTGCCAGCACCCAAAGCGGGAGGGCCGAGAATGAGCAGTTCTTC

clone size: .
D gene: .
V gene: TRBV14
J gene: TRBJ2-6
CDR3 protein: CASREAASSGANVLTF
CDR3 DNA: TGTGCCAGCAGGGAGGCGGCAAGCTCTGGGGCCAACGTCCTGACTTTC

clone size: .
D gene: .
V gene: TRBV28
J gene: TRBJ2-7
CDR3 protein: CASSQGHSSYEQYF
CDR3 DNA: TGTGCCAGCAGCCAGGGACATTCCTCCTACGAGCAGTACTTC

clone size: .
D gene: .
V gene: TRBV5-1
J gene: TRBJ1-1
CDR3 protein: CASSPGGRNTEAFF
CDR3 DNA: TGCGCCAGCAGCCCGGGGGGGCGCAACACTGAAGCTTTCTTT

clone size: .
D gene: .
V gene: TRBV28
J gene: TRBJ1-5
CDR3 protein: CASTRLRDYQPQHF
CDR3 DNA: TGTGCCAGCACCCGCCTGAGAGATTATCAGCCCCAGCATTTT

clone size: .
D gene: TRBD1
V gene: TRBV5-6
J gene: TRBJ1-2
CDR3 protein: CASSQDRRGDYGYTF
CDR3 DNA: TGTGCCAGCAGCCAGGACAGGAGGGGTGACTATGGCTACACCTTC

clone size: .
D gene: .
V gene: TRBV19
J gene: TRBJ1-1
CDR3 protein: CASSIGGLTEAFF
CDR3 DNA: TGTGCCAGTAGTATAGGAGGGCTCACTGAAGCTTTCTTT

clone size: .
D gene: .
V gene: TRBV6-1
J gene: TRBJ1-6
CDR3 protein: CASANGGSYNSPLHF
CDR3 DNA: TGTGCCAGCGCCAACGGGGGGTCCTATAATTCACCCCTCCACTTT

clone size: .
D gene: .
V gene: TRBV2
J gene: TRBJ1-2
CDR3 protein: CASSEPGTGGYTF
CDR3 DNA: TGTGCCAGCAGTGAGCCAGGGACTGGCGGCTACACCTTC

clone size: .
D gene: .
V gene: TRBV11-2
J gene: TRBJ1-1
CDR3 protein: CASSFQGGVGTEAFF
CDR3 DNA: TGTGCCAGCAGCTTCCAAGGGGGGGTGGGCACTGAAGCTTTCTTT

clone size: .
D gene: .
V gene: TRBV11-1
J gene: TRBJ2-1
CDR3 protein: CASSPTTNEQFF
CDR3 DNA: TGTGCCAGCAGCCCCACGACAAATGAGCAGTTCTTC

clone size: .
D gene: .
V gene: TRBV6-5
J gene: TRBJ1-5
CDR3 protein: CASSPGSNQPQHF
CDR3 DNA: TGTGCCAGCAGTCCCGGTAGCAATCAGCCCCAGCATTTT

clone size: .
D gene: .
V gene: TRBV30
J gene: TRBJ1-3
CDR3 protein: CAWSVYSGNTIYF
CDR3 DNA: TGTGCCTGGAGTGTTTACTCTGGAAACACCATATATTTT

clone size: few
D gene: .
V gene: TRBV6-6
J gene: TRBJ1-1
CDR3 protein: CASSYSTVTEAFF
CDR3 DNA: TGTGCCAGCAGTTACTCGACAGTGACTGAAGCTTTCTTT